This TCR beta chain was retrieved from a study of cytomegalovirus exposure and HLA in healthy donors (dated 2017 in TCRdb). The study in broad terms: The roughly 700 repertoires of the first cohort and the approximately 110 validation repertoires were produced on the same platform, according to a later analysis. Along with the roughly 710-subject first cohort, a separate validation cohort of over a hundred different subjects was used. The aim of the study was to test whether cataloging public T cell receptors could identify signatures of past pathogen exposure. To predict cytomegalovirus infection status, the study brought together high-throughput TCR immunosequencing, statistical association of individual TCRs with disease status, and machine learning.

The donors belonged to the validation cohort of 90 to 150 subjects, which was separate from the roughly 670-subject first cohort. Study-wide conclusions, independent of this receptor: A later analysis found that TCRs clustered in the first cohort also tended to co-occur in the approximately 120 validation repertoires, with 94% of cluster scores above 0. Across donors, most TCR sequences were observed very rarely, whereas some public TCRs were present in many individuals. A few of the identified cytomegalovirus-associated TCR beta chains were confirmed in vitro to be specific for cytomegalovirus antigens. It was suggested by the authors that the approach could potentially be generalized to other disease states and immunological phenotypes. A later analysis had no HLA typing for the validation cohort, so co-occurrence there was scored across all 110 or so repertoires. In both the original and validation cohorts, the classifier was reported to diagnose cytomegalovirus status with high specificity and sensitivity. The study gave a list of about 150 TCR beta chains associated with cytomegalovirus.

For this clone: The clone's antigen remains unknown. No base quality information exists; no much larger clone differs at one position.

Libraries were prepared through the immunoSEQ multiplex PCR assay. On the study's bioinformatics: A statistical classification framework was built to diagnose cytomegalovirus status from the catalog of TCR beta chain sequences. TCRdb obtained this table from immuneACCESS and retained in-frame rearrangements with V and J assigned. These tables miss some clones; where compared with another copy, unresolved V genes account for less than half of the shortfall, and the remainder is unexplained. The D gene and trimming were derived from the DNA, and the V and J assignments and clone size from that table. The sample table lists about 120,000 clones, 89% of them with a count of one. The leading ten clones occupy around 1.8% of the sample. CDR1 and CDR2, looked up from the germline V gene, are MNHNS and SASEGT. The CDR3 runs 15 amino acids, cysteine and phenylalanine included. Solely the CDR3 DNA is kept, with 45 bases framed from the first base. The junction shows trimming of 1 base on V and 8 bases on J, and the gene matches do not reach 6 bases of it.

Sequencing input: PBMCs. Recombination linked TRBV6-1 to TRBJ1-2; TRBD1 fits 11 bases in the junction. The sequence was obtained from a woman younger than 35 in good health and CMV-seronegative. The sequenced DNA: TGTGCCAGCAGTGAAGTAGGGGACAGGGGGGCCGGCTACACCTTC. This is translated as CASSEVGDRGAGYTF.